This entry concerns a single T cell receptor (beta chain). The sample is drawn from a study of T cell clusters in autoimmune cytopenias. TRB amplification used 250 ng of peripheral blood genomic DNA. Multiplex touch-down PCR amplified TRB using TRB-A and TRB-B pools in one tube. TCRdb reprocessed the multiplex PCR reads, with one entry per CDR3 protein and no DNA. The sample has more than 9,000 distinct CDR3 sequences, and its top ten clones hold more than 2.5%. CDR1 DFQATT and CDR2 SNEGSKA come from the germline V gene (reference sequence). The CDR3 contains 15 residues. These data were likewise used in another study, on T cell repertoires in aging, cancer and after chemotherapy.

Material for sequencing was peripheral blood. V gene TRBV20-1 combines with J gene TRBJ1-5; TCRdb outputs TRBD1, but without DNA this stays unchecked. This receptor was obtained from a human donor in good health. This CDR3 is CSASSLDRFNQPQHF.